The next 11 T cell receptor beta chains were all read from a single sample in a study of blood T cells in healthy people across ages. Next came a second PCR, run for 7 to 11 cycles, which used a sample-barcoded 5' primer along with a J-beta primer mix. TCRdb itself ran the 5' RACE reads through MiXCR, one entry per CDR3 protein. Among over 500,000 distinct CDR3 sequences listed, 52% were seen once. The sample comprised blood. Every receptor here comes from a woman aged 80 or older in good health.

V gene TRBV7-9 combines with J gene TRBJ1-5, with unresolved D. The ends were cut back, 5 bases at V and 2 bases at J, with 13 bases in the middle. From germline, CDR1 is SEHNR and CDR2 FQNEAQ (reference sequence). This CDR3 is built from 15 residues. The CDR3 sequence is CASSPSIEGNQPQHF. CDR3 coding DNA: TGTGCCAGCAGCCCTTCGATAGAGGGCAATCAGCCCCAGCATTTT.

J is TRBJ2-5 and V is TRBV7-3, with D possibly TRBD2 on 6 matching bases. The germline V gene has CDR1 SGHTA and CDR2 FQGTGA. There are 13 residues in the CDR3. V shed 3 bases and J shed 4 bases, with 9 bases lying between them. DNA of the CDR3: TGTGCCAGCAGCTTGGAGGGTGGAGAGACCCAGTACTTC. As protein: CASSLEGGETQYF.

CDR3 loop: CASSQDKLVEETQYF. In DNA form, the CDR3 reads TGCGCCAGCAGCCAAGATAAGTTGGTGGAAGAGACCCAGTACTTC. This chain uses TRBV4-1 with TRBJ2-5; D unclear. Germline CDR1 and CDR2: MGHRA and YSYEKL. The V gene lost 0 bases and the J gene lost 3 bases, with 11 bases spanning the gap. This CDR3 has 15 amino acids.

As to this clonotype: At one boundary the junction diverges from the germline segment, which might be a read error. V usage is TRBV5-4 and J usage is TRBJ2-5; D is undetermined. The J call is doubtful: the DNA matches TRBJ2-7 better. CDR1 and CDR2 from the germline V gene are SGHNT and YYREEE (reference sequence). CDR3 size: 11 residues. The CDR3 reads CAGSLNAEQYF. The CDR3 bases are TGTGCCGGCAGCTTGAACGCCGAGCAGTACTTC.

The chain employs TRBV20-1 and TRBJ2-1; maybe TRBD2 (5 bases). CDR3 length: 11 amino acids. The V gene lost 6 bases and the J gene lost 10 bases, with 13 bases spanning the gap. CDR1 and CDR2 from the germline V gene are DFQATT and SNEGSKA (reference sequence). CDR3 coding DNA: TGCAGTGCCACCGAGGGTCGCGAGCAGTTCTTC. This encodes CSATEGREQFF.

This clonotype showed up just a few times. This sequence joins TRBV6-2 or TRBV6-3 and TRBJ1-6, with D possibly matching TRBD1 (5 bases). Trimming left V 3 bases short and J 10 bases short, with 25 bases between. This CDR3 has 18 residues. In germline, CDR1 is MNHEY, CDR2 SVGEGT. CDR3 sequence (DNA): TGTGCCAGCAGTTATAATGTTGAGAAAGGGGATGTTGGATCACCCCTCCACTTT. This encodes CASSYNVEKGDVGSPLHF.

With regard to this clonotype: The junction does not match germline at one end; this may be a read error. This chain connects TRBV11-2 to TRBJ2-1, with D possibly TRBD1 on 5 matching bases. The CDR3 is 14 residues long. Germline V lookup: CDR1 SGHAT, CDR2 FQNNGV. CDR3 coding DNA: TGTGCCAGCAACTTAAGGGGATCGATGAATGAGCAGTTCTTC. Translation gives CASNLRGSMNEQFF.

A remark on this clonotype: A much bigger clone sits one base away, suggesting this may be a read error. The J gene is TRBJ2-1, the V gene TRBV12-3 or TRBV12-4, with D maybe TRBD2 (6 bases). This CDR3 is 15 amino acids long. V lost 6 bases and J 5 bases, leaving 17 bases between the germline ends. Here the CDR3 reads CASSQRRTGDNEQFF. The CDR3 DNA reads as TGTGCCAGCAGCCAAAGGCGGACGGGGGACAATGAGCAGTTCTTC.

The chain uses TRBV10-1 and TRBJ2-2; TRBD1 agrees at 7 bases. The CDR3 covers 13 residues. V lost 7 bases, J lost 4 bases, and 3 bases stayed unmatched. Germline V gene lookup returns CDR1 WNHNN and CDR2 SYGVQD (reference sequence). CDR3 amino acids: CASTGQATGELFF. CDR3 nucleotides: TGCGCCAGCACCGGACAGGCCACCGGGGAGCTGTTTTTT.

V gene TRBV3-1 combines with J gene TRBJ1-2; 10 nucleotides agree with TRBD1. Per germline, CDR1 LGHDT and CDR2 YNNKEL (reference sequence). The CDR3 has 12 amino acids. V was clipped by 1 base and J by 12 bases; unmatched bases: 2. This CDR3 is CASSQGGTGDTF. In DNA form, the CDR3 reads TGTGCCAGCAGCCAAGGGGGGACAGGGGACACCTTC.

J is TRBJ2-3 and V is TRBV28; 8 bases are shared with TRBD2. Germline V gives CDR1 MDHEN, CDR2 SYDVKM. CDR3 length equals 14 residues. The V and J ends lost 5 bases and 9 bases, in that order; junction bases with no gene match: 10. The CDR3 DNA reads as TGTGCCAGCAGTCCGGGGGGGCAAGGAGGGACGCAGTATTTT. Protein sequence: CASSPGGQGGTQYF. Full variable domain (rest looked up from reference TRBV28 and TRBJ2-3): DVKVTQSSRYLVKRTGEKVFLECVQDMDHENMFWYRQDPGLGLRLIYFSYDVKMKEKGDIPEGYSVSREKKERFSLILESASTNQTSMYLCASSPGGQGGTQYFGPGTRLTVL.